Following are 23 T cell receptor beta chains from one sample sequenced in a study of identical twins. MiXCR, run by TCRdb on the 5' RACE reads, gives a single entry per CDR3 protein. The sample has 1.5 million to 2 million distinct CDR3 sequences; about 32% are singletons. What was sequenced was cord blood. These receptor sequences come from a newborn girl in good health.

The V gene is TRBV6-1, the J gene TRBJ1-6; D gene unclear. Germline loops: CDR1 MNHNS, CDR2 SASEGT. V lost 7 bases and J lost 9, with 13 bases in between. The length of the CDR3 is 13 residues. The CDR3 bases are TGTGCCAGCAAGCAGCTATCGGGTTCACCCCTCCACTTT. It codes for CASKQLSGSPLHF.

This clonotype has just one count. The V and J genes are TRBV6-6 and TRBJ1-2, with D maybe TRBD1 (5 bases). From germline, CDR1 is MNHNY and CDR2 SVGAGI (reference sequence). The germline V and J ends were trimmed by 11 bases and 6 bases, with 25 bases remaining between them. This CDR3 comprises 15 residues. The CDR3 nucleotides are TGTGCCGGCACCGTTAGGGGATTTGCGGGGGATGGCTACACCTTC. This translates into CAGTVRGFAGDGYTF.

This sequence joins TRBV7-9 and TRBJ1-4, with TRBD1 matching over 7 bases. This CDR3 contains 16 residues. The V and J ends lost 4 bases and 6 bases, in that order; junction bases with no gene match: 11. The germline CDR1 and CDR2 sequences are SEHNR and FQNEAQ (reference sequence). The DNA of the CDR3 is TGTGCCAGCAGCTCTCCATGGGAGGGGGCATATGAAAAACTGTTTTTT. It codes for CASSSPWEGAYEKLFF.

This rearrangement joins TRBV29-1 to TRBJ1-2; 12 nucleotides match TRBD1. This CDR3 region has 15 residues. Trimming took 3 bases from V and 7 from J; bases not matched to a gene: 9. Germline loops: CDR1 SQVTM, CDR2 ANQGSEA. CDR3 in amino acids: CSVDGTGGDPGGYTF. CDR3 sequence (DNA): TGCAGCGTTGACGGGACAGGGGGCGACCCGGGTGGCTACACCTTC.

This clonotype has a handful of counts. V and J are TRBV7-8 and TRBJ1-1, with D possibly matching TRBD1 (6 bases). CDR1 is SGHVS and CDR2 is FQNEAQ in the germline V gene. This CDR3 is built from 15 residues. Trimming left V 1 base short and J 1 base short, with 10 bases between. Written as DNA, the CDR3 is TGTGCCAGCAGCTTAGATCTGGGGGCGAACACTGAAGCTTTCTTT. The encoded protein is CASSLDLGANTEAFF.

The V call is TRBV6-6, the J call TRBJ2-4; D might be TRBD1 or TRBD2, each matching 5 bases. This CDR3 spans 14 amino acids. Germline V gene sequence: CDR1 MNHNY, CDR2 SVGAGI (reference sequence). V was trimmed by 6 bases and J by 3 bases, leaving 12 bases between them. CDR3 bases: TGTGCCAGCAGAATGAGGGACCGCAAAAACATTCAGTACTTC. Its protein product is CASRMRDRKNIQYF.

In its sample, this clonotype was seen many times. The CDR3 DNA reads TGTGCCACCAGCAGAGATAGAACTAATGAAAAACTGTTTTTT. Encoded protein: CATSRDRTNEKLFF. The gene calls are TRBV15 and TRBJ1-4; D remains unclear. Per germline, CDR1 LNHNV and CDR2 YYDKDF (reference sequence). Deletions cut 0 bases from V and 1 base from J, with 3 bases between. This CDR3 region has 14 residues.

CDR3 sequence: CSATNPGQLIFSSYEQYF. The CDR3 DNA reads as TGCAGTGCTACCAATCCGGGACAGCTTATTTTTAGCTCCTACGAGCAGTACTTC. This sequence joins TRBV20-1 and TRBJ2-7; 7 positions match TRBD1. Germline V gene lookup returns CDR1 DFQATT and CDR2 SNEGSKA (reference sequence). The ends lost 4 bases at V and 0 bases at J; junction bases unmatched: 18. This CDR3 is 18 amino acids long.

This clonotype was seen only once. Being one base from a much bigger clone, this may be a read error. CDR3 loop: CAGSPTGTSYEQYF. CDR3 bases: TGTGCCGGCAGTCCCACAGGGACTTCCTACGAGCAGTACTTC. The J gene is TRBJ2-7, the V gene TRBV12-3 or TRBV12-4; D tentatively reads TRBD1 or TRBD2 (6 bases each). The CDR3 totals 14 residues.

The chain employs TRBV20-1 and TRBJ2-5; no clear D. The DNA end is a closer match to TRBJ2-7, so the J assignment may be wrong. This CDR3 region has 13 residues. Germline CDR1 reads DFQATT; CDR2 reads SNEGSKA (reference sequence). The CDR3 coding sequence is TGCAGTGCTAGAGGGGGTTTTTTGAGCGAGCAGTACTTC. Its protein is CSARGGFLSEQYF.

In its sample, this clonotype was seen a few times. This chain's CDR3 is CASSVGPGANVLTF. CDR3 DNA sequence: TGTGCCAGCAGCGTTGGGCCTGGGGCCAACGTCCTGACTTTC. This chain links TRBV27 with TRBJ2-6; no clear D. V was shortened by 6 bases and J by 2 bases, with 8 bases between the two germline ends. The germline gives CDR1 MNHEY, CDR2 SMNVEV (reference sequence). This CDR3 has 14 residues.

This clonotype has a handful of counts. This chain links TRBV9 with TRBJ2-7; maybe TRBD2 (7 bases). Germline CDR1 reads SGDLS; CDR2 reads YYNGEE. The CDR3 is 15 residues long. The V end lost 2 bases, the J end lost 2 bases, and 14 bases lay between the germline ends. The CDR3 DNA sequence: TGTGCCAGCAGCGTTGAGGGGGGGCCCCCCTACGAGCAGTACTTC. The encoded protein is CASSVEGGPPYEQYF.

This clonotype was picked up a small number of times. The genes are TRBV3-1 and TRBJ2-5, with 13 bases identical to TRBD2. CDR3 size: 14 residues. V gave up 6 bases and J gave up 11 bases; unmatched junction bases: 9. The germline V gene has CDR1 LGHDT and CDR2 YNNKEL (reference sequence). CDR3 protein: CASSGLAGVNEQYF. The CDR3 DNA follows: TGTGCCAGCAGTGGACTAGCGGGGGTGAATGAGCAGTACTTC.

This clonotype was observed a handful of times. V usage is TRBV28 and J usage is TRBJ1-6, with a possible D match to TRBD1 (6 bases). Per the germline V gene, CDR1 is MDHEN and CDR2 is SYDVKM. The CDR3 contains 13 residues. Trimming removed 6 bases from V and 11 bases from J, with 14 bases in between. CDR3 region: CASRGQGGTPLHF. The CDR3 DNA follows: TGTGCCAGCAGGGGACAAGGCGGGACACCCCTCCACTTT.

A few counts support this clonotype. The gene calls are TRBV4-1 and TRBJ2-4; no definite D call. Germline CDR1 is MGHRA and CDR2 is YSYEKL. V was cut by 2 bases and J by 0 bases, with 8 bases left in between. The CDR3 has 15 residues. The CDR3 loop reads CASSQMGLAKNIQYF. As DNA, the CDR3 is TGCGCCAGCAGCCAAATGGGTTTAGCCAAAAACATTCAGTACTTC.

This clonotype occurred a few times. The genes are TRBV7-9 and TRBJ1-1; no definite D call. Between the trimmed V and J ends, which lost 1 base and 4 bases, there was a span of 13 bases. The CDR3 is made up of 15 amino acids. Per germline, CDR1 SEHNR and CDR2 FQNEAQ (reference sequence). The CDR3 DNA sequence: TGTGCCAGCAGCTTAGAGGGCCAAGTGGGCACTGAAGCTTTCTTT. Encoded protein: CASSLEGQVGTEAFF.

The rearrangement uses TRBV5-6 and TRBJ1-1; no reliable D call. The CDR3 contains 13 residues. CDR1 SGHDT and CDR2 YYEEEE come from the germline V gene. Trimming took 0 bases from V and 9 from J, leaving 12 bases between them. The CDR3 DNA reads TGTGCCAGCAGCTTGGTGCCCGGTGGGAAAGCTTTCTTT. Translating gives CASSLVPGGKAFF.

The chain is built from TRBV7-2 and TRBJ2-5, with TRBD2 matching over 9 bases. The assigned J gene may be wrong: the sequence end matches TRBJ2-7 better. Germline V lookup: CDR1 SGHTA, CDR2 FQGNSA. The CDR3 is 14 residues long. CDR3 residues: CASSMTSGRNEQYF. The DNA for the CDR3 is TGTGCCAGCAGCATGACTAGCGGACGGAACGAGCAGTACTTC.

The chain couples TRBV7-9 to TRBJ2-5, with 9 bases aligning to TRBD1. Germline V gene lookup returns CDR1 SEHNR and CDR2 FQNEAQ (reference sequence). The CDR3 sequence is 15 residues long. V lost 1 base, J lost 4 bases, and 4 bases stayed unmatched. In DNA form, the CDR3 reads TGTGCCAGCAGCTTAGTTCACAGGGGGCGAGAGACCCAGTACTTC. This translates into CASSLVHRGRETQYF.

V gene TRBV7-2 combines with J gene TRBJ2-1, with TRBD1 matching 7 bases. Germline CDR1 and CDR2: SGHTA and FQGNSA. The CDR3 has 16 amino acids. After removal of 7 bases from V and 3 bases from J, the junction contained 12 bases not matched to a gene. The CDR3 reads CASTRQGEINYNEQFF. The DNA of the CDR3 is TGTGCCAGCACCCGCCAGGGGGAGATAAACTACAATGAGCAGTTCTTC.

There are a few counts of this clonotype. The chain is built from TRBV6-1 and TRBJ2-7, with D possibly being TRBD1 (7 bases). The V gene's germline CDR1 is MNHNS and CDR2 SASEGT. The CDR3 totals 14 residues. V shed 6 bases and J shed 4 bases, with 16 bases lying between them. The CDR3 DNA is TGTGCCAGCAGCTCCAGGGGGGTCCCATACGAGCAGTACTTC. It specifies CASSSRGVPYEQYF.

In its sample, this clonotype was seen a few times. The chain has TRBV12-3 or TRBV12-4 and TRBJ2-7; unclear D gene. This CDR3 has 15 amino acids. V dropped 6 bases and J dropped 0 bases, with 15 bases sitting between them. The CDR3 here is CASSRWVGSSYEQYF. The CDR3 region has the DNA TGTGCCAGCAGCCGGTGGGTGGGGTCCTCCTACGAGCAGTACTTC.

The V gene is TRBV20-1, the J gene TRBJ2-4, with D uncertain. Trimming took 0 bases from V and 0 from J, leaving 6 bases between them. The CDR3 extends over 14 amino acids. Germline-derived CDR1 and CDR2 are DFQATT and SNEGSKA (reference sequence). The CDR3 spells CSAREALAKNIQYF. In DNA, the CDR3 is TGCAGTGCTAGAGAAGCACTAGCCAAAAACATTCAGTACTTC.